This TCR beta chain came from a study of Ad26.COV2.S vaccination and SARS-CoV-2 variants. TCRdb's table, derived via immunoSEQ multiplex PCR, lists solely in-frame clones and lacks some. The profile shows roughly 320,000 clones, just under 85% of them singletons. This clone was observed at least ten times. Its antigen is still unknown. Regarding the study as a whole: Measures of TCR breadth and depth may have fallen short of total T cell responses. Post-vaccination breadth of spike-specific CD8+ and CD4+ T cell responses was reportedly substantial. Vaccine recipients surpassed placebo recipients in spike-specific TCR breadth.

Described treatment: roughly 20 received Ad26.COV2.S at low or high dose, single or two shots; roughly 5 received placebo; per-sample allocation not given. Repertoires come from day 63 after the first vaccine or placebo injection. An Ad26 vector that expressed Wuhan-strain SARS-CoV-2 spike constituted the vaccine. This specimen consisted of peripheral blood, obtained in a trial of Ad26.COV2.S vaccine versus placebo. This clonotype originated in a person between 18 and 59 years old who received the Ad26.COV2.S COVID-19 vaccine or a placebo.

CDR3 residues: CASSWGAVQVNGYTF. The CDR3, as DNA: TGTGCCAGCAGTTGGGGCGCGGTACAGGTGAATGGCTACACCTTC. The V gene is TRBV28, the J gene TRBJ1-2, with TRBD1 as a possible D gene (5 bases). The CDR3 runs to 15 residues. V gave up 4 bases and J gave up 6 bases, with 18 bases separating them. The germline gives CDR1 MDHEN, CDR2 SYDVKM.